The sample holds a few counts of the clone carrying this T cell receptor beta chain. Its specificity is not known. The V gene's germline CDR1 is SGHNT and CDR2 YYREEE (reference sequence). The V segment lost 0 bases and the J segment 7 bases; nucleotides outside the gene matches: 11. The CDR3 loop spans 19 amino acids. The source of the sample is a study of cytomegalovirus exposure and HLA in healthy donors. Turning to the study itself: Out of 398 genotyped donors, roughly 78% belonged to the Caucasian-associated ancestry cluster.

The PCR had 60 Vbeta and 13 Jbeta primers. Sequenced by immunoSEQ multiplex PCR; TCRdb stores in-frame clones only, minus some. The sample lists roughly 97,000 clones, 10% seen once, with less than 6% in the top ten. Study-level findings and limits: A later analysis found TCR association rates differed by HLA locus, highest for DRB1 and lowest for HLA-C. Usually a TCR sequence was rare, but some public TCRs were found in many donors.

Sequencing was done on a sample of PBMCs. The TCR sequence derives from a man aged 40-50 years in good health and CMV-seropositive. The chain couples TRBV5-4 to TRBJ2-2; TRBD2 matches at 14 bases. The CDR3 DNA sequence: TGTGCCAGCAGCTTGGCCCTGGGACTAGCGGGAGAAATGGGCGGGGAGCTGTTTTTT. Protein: CASSLALGLAGEMGGELFF.